This T cell receptor (beta chain) is from a study of cytomegalovirus exposure and HLA in healthy donors (dated by TCRdb to the late 2010s). The study in broad terms: In an earlier analysis of under 600 of the donors, around 290 Gb of sequence data and 90 million to 120 million unique TCR beta sequences from 180 million or so T cells were reported. An early release covering about 600 HLA-typed donors comprised approximately 290 gigabases of sequencing data and roughly 85 million unique TCR sequences. The genetic ancestry cluster associated with self-reported Caucasian donors included about four fifths of the roughly 390 genotyped donors. The study aimed to test whether cataloging public T cell receptors could reveal signatures of past pathogen exposure. The study used immunosequencing to profile the T cell repertoires of 666 subjects and linked those repertoires to cytomegalovirus serostatus. Along with the roughly 670-subject first cohort, a separate validation cohort of around 110 different subjects was used. High-throughput TCR immunosequencing, statistical association of individual TCRs with disease status, and machine learning were combined to predict cytomegalovirus infection status. A later analysis re-analyzed previously published TCR beta repertoires from approximately 670 donors and added high-resolution HLA genotyping to study TCR occurrence patterns. Rather than drawing on any new phenotypic data, the later analysis identified candidate immune exposures from TCR beta sequences and the way those sequences occurred across donors. In an earlier analysis of several hundred of the donors, high-throughput TCR beta sequencing was used to judge whether each TCR beta V gene segment behaved as functional or pseudogenic. Donor age, sex, ethnicity and CMV serostatus were compiled alongside the repertoire data. A later genetic analysis took genome-wide SNP genotypes for about three fifths of the 666 donors and used that subset as a discovery cohort. All discovery cohort repertoires had been generated on a single sequencing platform. HLA typing covered class I and class II loci at four-digit resolution. Typing coverage differed by locus: A, B, C, DRB1 and DQB1 were typed in about 629-630 donors, DQA1 in 500 to 550, DPA1 in 600 to 610, and DPB1 in around 440. Several DR-DQ haplotypes were treated as single units for association and clustering because of strong linkage in the cohort. Across around 400 genotyped donors of the cohort, an average of 235,054 unique TCR beta nucleotide sequences per donor were sequenced, and around 20% of those sequences were non-productive.

Library method: the immunoSEQ multiplex PCR assay. A mixture of 60 forward primers for TCR Vbeta segments and 13 reverse primers for TCR Jbeta segments was used in the multiplex PCR. The CDR3 region of rearranged TCR beta genes was amplified from genomic DNA by a multiplex PCR assay. The Illumina HiSeq System was used to sequence the amplified TCR beta libraries as 87-base-pair reads. The study's own analysis went as follows. Across the 700 or so repertoires, a later analysis counted roughly 77 million unique TCR beta chains, some 11 million of which were shared by at least two donors. To remove PCR and sequencing errors, raw reads were error-corrected and collapsed into unique sequences using a nearest-neighbor algorithm that merged closely related sequences. Alignment of CDR3 sequences to IMGT reference sequences was used to assign V, D and J gene segments. For a sequence to be retained, at least a six-nucleotide match to both a V gene segment and a J gene segment was required. Rearrangements were classified as productive when the CDR3 lacked stop codons and remained in frame with V and J, and all other rearrangements were classified as non-productive. Following IMGT convention, CDR3 was defined as the stretch from the second conserved V-encoded cysteine to the conserved J-encoded phenylalanine. The earlier analysis of some 600 of the donors excluded sequences that lacked an unambiguous match to a single V gene segment. An earlier analysis of several hundred of the donors classified V segments as functional when productive rearrangements were above 56.7% and as segregating when the standard deviation between donors was above 5%. To diagnose cytomegalovirus status from the catalog of TCR beta chain sequences, a statistical classification framework was built. In a later analysis, V and J genes were assigned by comparing TCR nucleotide sequences against IMGT/GENE-DB human TR gene sequences. A later analysis assigned CDR3 sequences and most-parsimonious VDJ recombination scenarios with the TCRdist pipeline. A later analysis defined each TCR beta chain by its CDR3 amino acid sequence plus V-gene family, and excluded reads lacking a unique V-gene family. In a later analysis, around 650 highly shared, low-generation-probability nucleotide sequences were removed to address suspected cross-contamination and a sequencing artifact. A later analysis calculated a clonal expansion index for each public chain from normalized within-repertoire ranks of inferred template counts. In a later analysis, generation probabilities were computed using a VDJ recombination model fitted to out-of-frame rearrangements, and the results were checked against IGoR. Hypergeometric tests were used in a later analysis to score TCR-TCR, TCR-HLA and TCR-CMV co-occurrence, with a repertoire-size bias correction applied to the TCR pairs. A later analysis estimated false discovery rates by permuting HLA or CMV assignments 20 times. A later analysis grouped co-occurring TCRs with DBSCAN, adding TCRdist sequence similarity when clustering within HLA-allele-positive subsets. For co-occurrence clustering, repertoires with fewer than 30,000 or more than 120,000 public chains were excluded, along with four or five repertoires with anomalous nucleotide sharing. In TCRdb, the immuneACCESS table is reduced to in-frame sequences with V and J assigned. These tables do not hold every clone; where another copy was compared, an unresolved V gene accounts for under half, and the others remain unexplained. V, J and clone size reflect that table, while D and trimming were determined from the DNA. Counted in this sample were just over 200,000 clones; around 85% of them appeared once. The top ten hold about 1.5% of the sample.

The paper's findings and limits, for the study overall: The cohort was sequenced for TCR beta chains only, and without alpha or paired-chain data the features that could be detected were limited. Some IMGT-functional V segments, including TRBV6-2 and TRBV6-3, could not be told apart with the 87-base-pair reads, so those segments were excluded. Because some donors lacked HLA typing at each locus, the association tests relied only on the typed subset. Most TCR sequences were observed very rarely across donors, whereas some public TCRs were present in many individuals. CMV serostatus was the only immune exposure information available for the cohort. The classifier was reported to diagnose cytomegalovirus status with high specificity and sensitivity in both the original cohort and the validation cohort. In a later analysis, several top co-occurrence clusters were reported to appear linked to parvovirus B19, influenza, CMV and Epstein-Barr virus. V-gene and J-gene trimming of TCR beta chains was associated with a missense DCLRE1C variant in a later genetic analysis, and the association was replicated in an independent cohort. Linkage disequilibrium might explain the correlated functional status among segregating V segments, but an unknown experimental factor could not be excluded. A further reported finding was that TCR beta sequences accurately predicted the HLA-A and HLA-B alleles for most subjects in the first cohort. In vitro tests confirmed that a few of the cytomegalovirus-associated TCR beta chains recognize cytomegalovirus antigens. Roughly uniform sequencing depth across donors was assumed in presence/absence analyses, although this assumption may not hold. In an earlier analysis of more than 450 of the donors, most TCR beta V segments were observed in productive rearrangements about 87% or about 30% of the time, broadly matching IMGT annotations. In a later genetic analysis, fewer N-insertions in productive TCRs were reported among donors in an Asian-associated ancestry cluster than the approximately 710-donor mean. A later analysis found that TCR association rates varied across HLA loci, with DRB1 alleles showing the most associated TCRs and HLA-C alleles the fewest. In a later analysis, most CMV-associated TCR beta chains were found to appear HLA-restricted, with HLA associations seemingly driven largely by CMV exposure. When HLA alleles, especially DR and DQ, strongly co-occurred, attributing TCR associations to individual alleles was difficult. The sequencing pipeline was judged likely to have produced a cluster of highly shared sequence variants as a technical artifact. Because counts were too low, around 17 rarely observed V segments, including chromosome 9 orphons, were left out of the earlier analysis of a few hundred of the donors. The authors suggested that the approach could potentially be generalized to other disease states and immunological phenotypes. In the study, about 150 TCR beta chains were listed as associated with cytomegalovirus. In a later analysis, around 17,000 TCR beta sequences were associated with specific HLA alleles at a false discovery rate of 0.05. Compared with equally common non-associated chains, HLA-associated TCR beta chains in a later analysis were more clonally expanded and had lower generation probabilities.

The cohort comprised under 700 healthy bone marrow donors. At the time of sampling, all cohort members were nominally healthy, though unrecorded immune exposures were likely present. The donor tested CMV seronegative and was one of the 352 seronegative cohort members. Every donor gave a peripheral blood sample, and the peripheral blood mononuclear cells from that sample were used for TCR beta sequencing. Genomic DNA was extracted from the blood cell samples with the Qiagen DNeasy Blood Extraction Kit. Notes on this clone: The antigen it recognizes is unknown. One base away there is no much larger clone; base qualities are not given.

V is trimmed back by 8 bases and J by 6 bases, and the junction contains 6 bases that no gene match accounts for. From a lookup of the germline V gene, CDR1 and CDR2 are SNHLY and FYNNEI. Inclusive of the bounding cysteine and phenylalanine, the CDR3 is 14 residues long. Just the 42-base CDR3 DNA is kept, in frame starting at base 1. The sequence joins TRBV2 to TRBJ2-3, and 12 junctional nucleotides match TRBD1. Sequencing input: PBMCs. The receptor's source is a man aged 50 or older in good health and CMV-seronegative. In nucleotide form, the sequence is TGTGCCAGCCGTTTGGGACAGGGGGCCGATACGCAGTATTTT. This codes for CASRLGQGADTQYF.